This paragraph covers one TCR beta chain sequence. CDR1 and CDR2 (germline): LGHDT, YNNKEL (reference sequence). Trimming took 1 base from V and 1 from J, leaving 14 bases between them. The CDR3 sequence is 16 residues long. The authors' processing: Estimated nucleated cell counts came from reference gene primer amplification. TCRdb's copy holds only in-frame clones and misses some; the assay was immunoSEQ multiplex PCR. That table supplies the V and J calls and clone size; D and trimming were determined from the DNA. Seen here are some 300,000 clones, approximately 86% observed once, and the top ten hold around 4.2%. This sample is drawn from a study of blood T cell repertoires in COVID-19. On the study more broadly: Acute and convalescent COVID-19 specimens originated in the United States, Italy and Spain. PBMCs, B-cell-depleted T cells, or T cells were the source of the cDNA or gDNA that made up the material.

This chain uses TRBV3-1 (or the pseudogene TRBV3-2) with TRBJ2-7; D gene ambiguous. Sequencing was done on a sample of peripheral blood. The sequence derives from a woman aged 45-65 years with active or convalescent COVID-19. The CDR3 DNA sequence: TGTGCCAGCAGCCAAGGTATTAGCTGGTCATCCTACGAGCAGTACTTC. The encoded protein is CASSQGISWSSYEQYF.